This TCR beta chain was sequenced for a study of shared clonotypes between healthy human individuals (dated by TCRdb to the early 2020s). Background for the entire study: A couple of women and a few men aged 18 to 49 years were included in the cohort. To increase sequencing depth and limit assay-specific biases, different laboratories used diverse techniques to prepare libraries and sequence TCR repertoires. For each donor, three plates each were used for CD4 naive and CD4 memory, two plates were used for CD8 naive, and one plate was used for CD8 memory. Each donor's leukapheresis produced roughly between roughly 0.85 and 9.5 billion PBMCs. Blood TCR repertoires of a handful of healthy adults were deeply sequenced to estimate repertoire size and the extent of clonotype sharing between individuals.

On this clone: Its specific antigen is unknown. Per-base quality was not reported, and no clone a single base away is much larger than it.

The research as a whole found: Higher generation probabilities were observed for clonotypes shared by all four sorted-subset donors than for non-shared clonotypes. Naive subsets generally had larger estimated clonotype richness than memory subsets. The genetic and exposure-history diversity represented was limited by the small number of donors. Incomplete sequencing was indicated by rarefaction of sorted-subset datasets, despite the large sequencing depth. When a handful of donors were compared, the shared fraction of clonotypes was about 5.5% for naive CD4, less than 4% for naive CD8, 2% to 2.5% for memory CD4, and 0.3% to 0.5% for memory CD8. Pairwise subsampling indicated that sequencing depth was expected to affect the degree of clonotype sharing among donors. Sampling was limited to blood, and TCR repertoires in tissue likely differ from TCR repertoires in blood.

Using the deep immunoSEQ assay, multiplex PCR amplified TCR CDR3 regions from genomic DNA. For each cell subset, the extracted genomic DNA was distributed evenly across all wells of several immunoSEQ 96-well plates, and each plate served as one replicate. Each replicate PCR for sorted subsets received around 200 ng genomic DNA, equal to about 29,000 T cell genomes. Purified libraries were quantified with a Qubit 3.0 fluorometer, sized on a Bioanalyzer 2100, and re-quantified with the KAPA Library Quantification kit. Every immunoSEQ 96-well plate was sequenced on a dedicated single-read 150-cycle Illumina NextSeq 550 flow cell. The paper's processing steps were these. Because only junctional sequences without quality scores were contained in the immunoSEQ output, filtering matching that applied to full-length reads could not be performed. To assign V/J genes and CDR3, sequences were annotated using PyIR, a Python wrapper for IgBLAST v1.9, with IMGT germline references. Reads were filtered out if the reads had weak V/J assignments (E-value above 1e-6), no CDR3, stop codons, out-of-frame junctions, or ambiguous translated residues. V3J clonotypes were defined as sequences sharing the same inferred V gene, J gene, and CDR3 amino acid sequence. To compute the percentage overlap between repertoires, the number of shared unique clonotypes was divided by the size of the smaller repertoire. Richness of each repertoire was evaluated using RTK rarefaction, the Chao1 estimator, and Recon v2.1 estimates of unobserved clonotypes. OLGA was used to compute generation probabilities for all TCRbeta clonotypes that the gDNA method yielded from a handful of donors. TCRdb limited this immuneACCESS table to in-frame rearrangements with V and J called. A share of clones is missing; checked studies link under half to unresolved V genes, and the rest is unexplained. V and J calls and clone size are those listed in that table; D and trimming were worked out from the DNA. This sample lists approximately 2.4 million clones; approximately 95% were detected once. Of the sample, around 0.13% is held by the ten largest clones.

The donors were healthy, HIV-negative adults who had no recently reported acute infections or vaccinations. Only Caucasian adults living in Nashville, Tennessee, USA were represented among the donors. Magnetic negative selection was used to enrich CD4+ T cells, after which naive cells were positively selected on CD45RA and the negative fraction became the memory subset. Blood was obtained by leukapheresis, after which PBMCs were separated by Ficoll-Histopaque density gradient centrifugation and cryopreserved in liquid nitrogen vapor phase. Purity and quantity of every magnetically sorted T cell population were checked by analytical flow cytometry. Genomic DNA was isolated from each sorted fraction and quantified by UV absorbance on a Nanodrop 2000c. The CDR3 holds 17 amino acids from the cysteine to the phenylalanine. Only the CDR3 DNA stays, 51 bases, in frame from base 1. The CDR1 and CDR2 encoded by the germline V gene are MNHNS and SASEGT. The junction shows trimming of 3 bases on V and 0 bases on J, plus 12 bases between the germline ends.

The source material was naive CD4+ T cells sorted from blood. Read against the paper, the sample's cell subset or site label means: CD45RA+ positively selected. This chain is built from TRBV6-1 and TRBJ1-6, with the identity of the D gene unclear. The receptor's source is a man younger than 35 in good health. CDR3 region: CASSDRVSLSYNSPLHF. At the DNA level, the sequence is TGTGCCAGCAGTGACCGGGTCTCCCTCTCCTATAATTCACCCCTCCACTTT.